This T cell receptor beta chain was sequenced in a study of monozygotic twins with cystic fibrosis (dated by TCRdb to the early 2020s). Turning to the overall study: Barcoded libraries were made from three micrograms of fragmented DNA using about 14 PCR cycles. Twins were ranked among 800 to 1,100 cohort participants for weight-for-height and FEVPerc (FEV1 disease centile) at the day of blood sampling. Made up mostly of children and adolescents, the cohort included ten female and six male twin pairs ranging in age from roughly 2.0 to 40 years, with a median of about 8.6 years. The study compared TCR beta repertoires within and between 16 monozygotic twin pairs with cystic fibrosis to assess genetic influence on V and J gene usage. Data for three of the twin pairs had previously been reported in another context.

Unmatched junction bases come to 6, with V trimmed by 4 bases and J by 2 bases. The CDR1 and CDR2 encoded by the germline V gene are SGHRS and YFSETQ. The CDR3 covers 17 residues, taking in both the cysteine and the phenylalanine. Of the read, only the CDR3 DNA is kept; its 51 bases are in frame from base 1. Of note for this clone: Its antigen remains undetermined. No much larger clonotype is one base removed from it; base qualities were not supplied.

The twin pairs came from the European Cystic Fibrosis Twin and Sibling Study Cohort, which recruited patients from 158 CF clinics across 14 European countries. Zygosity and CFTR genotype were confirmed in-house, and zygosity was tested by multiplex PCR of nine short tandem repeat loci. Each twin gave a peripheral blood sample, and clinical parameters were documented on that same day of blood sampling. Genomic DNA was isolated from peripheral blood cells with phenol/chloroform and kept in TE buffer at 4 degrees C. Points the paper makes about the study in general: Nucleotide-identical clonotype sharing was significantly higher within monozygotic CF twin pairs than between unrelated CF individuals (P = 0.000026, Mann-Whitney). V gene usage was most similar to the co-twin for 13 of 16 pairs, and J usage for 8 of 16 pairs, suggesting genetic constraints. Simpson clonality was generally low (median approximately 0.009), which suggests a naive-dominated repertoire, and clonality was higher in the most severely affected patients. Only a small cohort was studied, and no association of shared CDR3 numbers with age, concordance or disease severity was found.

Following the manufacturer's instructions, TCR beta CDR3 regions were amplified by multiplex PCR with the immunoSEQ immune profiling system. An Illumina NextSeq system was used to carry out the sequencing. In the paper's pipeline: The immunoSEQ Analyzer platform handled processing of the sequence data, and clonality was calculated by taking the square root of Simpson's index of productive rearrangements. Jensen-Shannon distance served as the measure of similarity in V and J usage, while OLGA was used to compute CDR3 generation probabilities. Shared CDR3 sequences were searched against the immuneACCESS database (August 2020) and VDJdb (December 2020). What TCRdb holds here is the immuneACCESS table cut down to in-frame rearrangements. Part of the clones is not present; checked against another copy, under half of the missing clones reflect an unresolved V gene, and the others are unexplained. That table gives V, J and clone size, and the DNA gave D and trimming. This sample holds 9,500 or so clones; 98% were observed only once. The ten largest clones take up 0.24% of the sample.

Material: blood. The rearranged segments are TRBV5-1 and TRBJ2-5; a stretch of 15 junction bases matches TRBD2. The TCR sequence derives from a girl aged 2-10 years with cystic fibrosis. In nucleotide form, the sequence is TGCGCCAGCAGCCGAGGACTAGCGGGAGGGGAACAAGAGACCCAGTACTTC. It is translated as CASSRGLAGGEQETQYF.